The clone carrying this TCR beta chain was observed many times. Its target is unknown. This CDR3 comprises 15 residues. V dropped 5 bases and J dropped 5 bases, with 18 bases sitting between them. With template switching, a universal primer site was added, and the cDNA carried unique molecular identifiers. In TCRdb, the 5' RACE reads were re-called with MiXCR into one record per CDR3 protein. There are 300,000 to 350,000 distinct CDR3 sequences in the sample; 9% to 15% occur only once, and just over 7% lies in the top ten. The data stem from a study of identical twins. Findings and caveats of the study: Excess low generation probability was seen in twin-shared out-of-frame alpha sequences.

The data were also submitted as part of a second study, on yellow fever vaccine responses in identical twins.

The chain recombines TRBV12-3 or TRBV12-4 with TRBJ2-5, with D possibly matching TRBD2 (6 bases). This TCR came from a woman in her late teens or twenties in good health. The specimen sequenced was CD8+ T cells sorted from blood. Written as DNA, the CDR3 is TGTGCCAGCAGTCTAACCGGGAGAGTTGGGGAGACCCAGTACTTC. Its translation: CASSLTGRVGETQYF.